These 27 T cell receptor beta chains originate from one sample sequenced in a study of technical replicates of blood from a few donors. TCRdb's table, derived via immunoSEQ multiplex PCR, lists solely in-frame clones and lacks some. The sample has 68,000 or so clones; 95% to 97% are singletons. Specimen: T cells isolated from PBMCs. The receptors originated from a human donor in good health.

The genes are TRBV6-1 and TRBJ2-4; D is perhaps TRBD2 (6 bases). The CDR3 is made up of 16 amino acids. V dropped 3 bases and J dropped 0 bases, with 12 bases sitting between them. Germline CDR1 reads MNHNS; CDR2 reads SASEGT. The DNA for the CDR3 is TGTGCCAGCAGTGATTATGAGGGACTAGCCAAAAACATTCAGTACTTC. Its protein is CASSDYEGLAKNIQYF.

In its sample, this clone was seen once. The chain carries TRBV11-2 and TRBJ1-1, with a tentative D call TRBD1 (5 bases). Germline CDR1 is SGHAT and CDR2 is FQNNGV. Trimming pared 1 base from V and 5 bases from J, leaving 11 bases between. The length of the CDR3 is 14 residues. The CDR3 protein is CASSLAGLGTEAFF. The CDR3 bases are TGTGCCAGCAGCTTAGCAGGGCTGGGGACTGAAGCTTTCTTT.

This rearrangement joins TRBV6-1 to TRBJ2-2; 11 nucleotides align to TRBD2. The CDR3 loop spans 15 amino acids. V was clipped by 3 bases and J by 5 bases; unmatched bases: 2. Looked up from germline, CDR1 is MNHNS and CDR2 is SASEGT. The CDR3 DNA sequence: TGTGCCAGCAGTGATCCTAGCGGGAGGACCGGGGAGCTGTTTTTT. Its translation is CASSDPSGRTGELFF.

The V call is TRBV28, the J call TRBJ1-2; 9 bases match TRBD1. The CDR3 loop spans 15 amino acids. Germline V gives CDR1 MDHEN, CDR2 SYDVKM. J gave up 4 bases and V 4 bases, and 7 bases lay outside the gene matches. The CDR3: CASSSGTGHPYGYTF. The DNA of the CDR3 is TGTGCCAGCAGTTCCGGGACAGGGCATCCCTATGGCTACACCTTC.

This clone showed up just once. The chain joins TRBV9 to TRBJ1-1; 7 bases map to TRBD1. Germline lookup yields CDR1 SGDLS and CDR2 YYNGEE. CDR3 length: 15 amino acids. V trimming: 3 bases; J trimming: 3 bases; junction bases outside the gene matches: 8. CDR3 sequence reads: CASSASGTAHTEAFF. CDR3 DNA sequence: TGTGCCAGCAGCGCTTCCGGGACAGCCCACACTGAAGCTTTCTTT.

The table lists this clone with a count of one. The chain employs TRBV19 and TRBJ2-2; D may be TRBD1 (5 bases). This CDR3 has 15 residues. Trimming took 3 bases from V and 0 from J, leaving 8 bases between them. From germline, CDR1 is LNHDA and CDR2 SQIVND (reference sequence). CDR3 nucleotide sequence: TGTGCCAGTAGTATCAGGGTCGCGAACACCGGGGAGCTGTTTTTT. Translated, it gives CASSIRVANTGELFF.

V is TRBV2 and J is TRBJ1-1; no clear D gene. V gave up 5 bases and J gave up 3 bases, with 7 bases separating them. This CDR3 has 12 amino acids. Germline values: CDR1 SNHLY, CDR2 FYNNEI. The CDR3 nucleotides read TGTGCCAGCAGTCGTAGTTACACTGAAGCTTTCTTT. It translates to CASSRSYTEAFF.

The CDR3 sequence is CASMGQAYEQYF. In DNA, the CDR3 is TGTGCCAGCATGGGACAGGCCTACGAGCAGTACTTC. The chain links TRBV6-5 to TRBJ2-7, with 8 bases lining up with TRBD1. The CDR3 contains 12 residues. Germline assignment: CDR1 MNHEY and CDR2 SVGAGI. The V and J ends lost 7 bases and 2 bases, in that order; junction bases with no gene match: 1.

The chain carries TRBV19 and TRBJ2-1; tentatively, D is TRBD2 (5 bases). Trimming removed 5 bases at V and 10 bases at J, with 24 bases between. This CDR3 is 16 amino acids long. CDR1 is LNHDA and CDR2 is SQIVND in the germline V gene (reference sequence). CDR3 nucleotides: TGTGCCAGTAGTCCTAACCTCTTTAGTAGCGCAGGCGAGCAGTTCTTC. It specifies CASSPNLFSSAGEQFF.

The genes are TRBV28 and TRBJ2-1; 8 bases are shared with TRBD2. The CDR3 loop spans 17 amino acids. Trimming at V came to 5 bases and at J to 3 bases, leaving 12 bases not matched to a gene. Germline V lookup: CDR1 MDHEN, CDR2 SYDVKM. CDR3 coding DNA: TGTGCCAGCAGTCCTCACCGACTAGCGAAAATCTACAATGAGCAGTTCTTC. Protein: CASSPHRLAKIYNEQFF.

The chain links TRBV6-5 to TRBJ2-7; D perhaps matches TRBD2 (5 bases). V lost 8 bases and J lost 0, with 8 bases in between. Germline V CDR1 and CDR2: MNHEY, SVGAGI. This CDR3 comprises 12 residues. CDR3 in DNA: TGTGCCAGCGCTCGGGGCTCCTACGAGCAGTACTTC. This codes for CASARGSYEQYF.

The chain links TRBV15 to TRBJ2-2, with TRBD1 matching 9 bases. V lost 4 bases and J lost 1; bases outside the gene matches: 4. CDR1 is LNHNV and CDR2 is YYDKDF in the germline V gene (reference sequence). This CDR3 is 16 amino acids long. The CDR3 DNA sequence: TGTGCCACCAGCATAAGGACAGGGGTGAACACCGGGGAGCTGTTTTTT. Translation gives CATSIRTGVNTGELFF. Based on the CDR3 plus reference TRBV15 and TRBJ2-2, the full variable domain is DAMVIQNPRYQVTQFGKPVTLSCSQTLNHNVMYWYQQKSSQAPKLLFHYYDKDFNNEADTPDNFQSRRPNTSFCFLDIRSPGLGDTAMYLCATSIRTGVNTGELFFGEGSRLTVL.

The J gene is TRBJ2-2, the V gene TRBV19; TRBD1 matches 8 bases. The CDR3 spans 14 residues. V lost 5 bases to trimming and J lost 6 bases; unmatched junction nucleotides: 5. Per the germline V gene, CDR1 is LNHDA and CDR2 is SQIVND (reference sequence). The CDR3 bases are TGTGCCAGTAGTGCGCAGGGGGCTCCCGGGGAGCTGTTTTTT. Its protein is CASSAQGAPGELFF.

The rearrangement joins TRBV4-2 to TRBJ2-7, with 7 bases lining up with TRBD2. The CDR3 length is 17 residues. The germline CDR1 and CDR2 sequences are LGHNA and YNFKEQ. Unmatched junction bases numbered 16, after V lost 4 bases and J lost 4 bases. The DNA of the CDR3 is TGTGCCAGCAGCCCTCGGATAGGCGGGAGTAGGGCTTACGAGCAGTACTTC. It yields the protein CASSPRIGGSRAYEQYF.

The J gene is TRBJ1-2, the V gene TRBV6-1; TRBD1 might be the D (5 bases). In germline, CDR1 is MNHNS, CDR2 SASEGT. Trimming removed 7 bases at V and 1 base at J, with 7 bases between. This CDR3 spans 12 amino acids. This CDR3 reads CASIRGNYGYTF. The CDR3, as DNA: TGTGCCAGCATAAGGGGTAACTATGGCTACACCTTC.

V usage is TRBV6-1 and J usage is TRBJ2-1; 7 nucleotides align to TRBD2. The V gene's germline CDR1 is MNHNS and CDR2 SASEGT. The CDR3 totals 16 residues. The V segment lost 1 base and the J segment 5 bases; nucleotides outside the gene matches: 8. The DNA of the CDR3 is TGTGCCAGCAGTGAAGGCTGGGGGGGAGTTAACAATGAGCAGTTCTTC. Translating gives CASSEGWGGVNNEQFF.

The genes are TRBV6-5 and TRBJ2-2; 8 positions agree with TRBD1. This CDR3 has 15 amino acids. Germline CDR1 MNHEY, CDR2 SVGAGI. The V and J ends lost 3 bases and 5 bases, in that order; junction bases with no gene match: 5. For the CDR3, the DNA is TGTGCCAGCAGTTATACCCGGGACAGGACCGGGGAGCTGTTTTTT. It yields the protein CASSYTRDRTGELFF.

The V gene is TRBV5-4, the J gene TRBJ1-1, with TRBD1 identical over 9 bases. This CDR3 has 13 residues. Germline CDR1 reads SGHNT; CDR2 reads YYREEE (reference sequence). The trim removed 5 bases at V and 5 bases at J, leaving 4 bases unmatched. CDR3 nucleotide sequence: TGTGCCAGCAGGGCTGGACAGGGGACTGAAGCTTTCTTT. This translates into CASRAGQGTEAFF.

The V gene is TRBV30, the J gene TRBJ2-7, with 7 bases identical to TRBD2. Germline V gives CDR1 GTSNPN, CDR2 SVGIG (reference sequence). Germline trimming cut 3 bases from V and 3 bases from J; bases unmatched to any gene: 8. The CDR3 loop spans 14 amino acids. The CDR3 nucleotides read TGTGCCTGGAGGGGGAGGGAAAACGGCTACGAGCAGTACTTC. This encodes CAWRGRENGYEQYF.

This chain connects TRBV6-1 to TRBJ2-7; D not certain. The CDR3 is 15 amino acids. V was clipped by 3 bases and J by 5 bases, with 17 bases between them. Germline V CDR1 and CDR2: MNHNS, SASEGT. CDR3 DNA: TGTGCCAGCAGTGATGTCCCCCGGCGGCCCCACGAGCAGTACTTC. It yields the protein CASSDVPRRPHEQYF.

This clone has a single count. The chain couples TRBV29-1 to TRBJ2-3; TRBD2 matches at 10 bases. Germline V gene sequence: CDR1 SQVTM, CDR2 ANQGSEA. V lost 2 bases, J lost 4 bases, and 9 bases stayed unmatched. The CDR3 has 16 amino acids. The CDR3 region has the DNA TGCAGCGTTGAACCGCTAGCGGGAGTAGTGGCAGATACGCAGTATTTT. As protein: CSVEPLAGVVADTQYF.

DNA for the CDR3: TGCGCCAGCAGCCAAGACCCGGGACGGACTAGGGATGAGCAGTTCTTC. Translating it yields CASSQDPGRTRDEQFF. V and J are TRBV4-1 and TRBJ2-1; 7 bases are shared with TRBD2. CDR3 length: 16 amino acids. CDR1 MGHRA and CDR2 YSYEKL come from the germline V gene. Trimming cost V 0 bases and J 8 bases; bases outside gene matches: 10.

This clone is a singleton in its sample. The chain recombines TRBV2 with TRBJ2-1, with 9 bases aligning to TRBD1. The CDR3 consists of 15 residues. With V trimmed by 6 bases and J by 5 bases, 8 bases remained unmatched. The germline CDR1 and CDR2 sequences are SNHLY and FYNNEI. CDR3 loop: CASSYAQGADNEQFF. The CDR3 nucleotides are TGTGCCAGCAGCTATGCACAGGGGGCGGACAATGAGCAGTTCTTC.

The chain combines TRBV5-1 with TRBJ1-1, with TRBD1 identical over 7 bases. Germline loops: CDR1 SGHRS, CDR2 YFSETQ. J was trimmed by 5 bases and V by 8 bases; bases with no gene match: 12. This CDR3 is built from 14 residues. CDR3 DNA: TGCGCCAGTGATACAGGGGCTGAAGGGACTGAAGCTTTCTTT. Encoded protein: CASDTGAEGTEAFF.

This CDR3 reads CASSLQGPYEQYF. The CDR3 DNA reads as TGTGCCAGCAGCTTACAGGGTCCCTACGAGCAGTACTTC. The chain employs TRBV7-6 and TRBJ2-7; D may be TRBD1 (5 bases). The CDR3 runs 13 residues. The germline gives CDR1 SGHVS, CDR2 FNYEAQ. V gave up 2 bases and J gave up 2 bases, with 7 bases separating them.

This rearrangement joins TRBV27 to TRBJ2-7; D remains ambiguous. In germline, CDR1 is MNHEY, CDR2 SMNVEV (reference sequence). CDR3 length: 14 amino acids. Trimming removed 3 bases at V and 5 bases at J, with 14 bases between. CDR3 region: CASSFLAGVHEQYF. The CDR3, as DNA: TGTGCCAGCAGTTTCTTGGCAGGCGTCCACGAGCAGTACTTC.

The chain links TRBV30 to TRBJ2-1; 9 bases align to TRBD2. The V gene end was trimmed by 7 bases and the J gene end by 10 bases; junction bases not matched to a gene: 11. Germline CDR1 is GTSNPN and CDR2 is SVGIG (reference sequence). The length of the CDR3 is 13 residues. Here the CDR3 reads CASSNSGRGEQFF. For the CDR3, the DNA is TGTGCCTCGTCGAATAGCGGGAGAGGAGAGCAGTTCTTC.